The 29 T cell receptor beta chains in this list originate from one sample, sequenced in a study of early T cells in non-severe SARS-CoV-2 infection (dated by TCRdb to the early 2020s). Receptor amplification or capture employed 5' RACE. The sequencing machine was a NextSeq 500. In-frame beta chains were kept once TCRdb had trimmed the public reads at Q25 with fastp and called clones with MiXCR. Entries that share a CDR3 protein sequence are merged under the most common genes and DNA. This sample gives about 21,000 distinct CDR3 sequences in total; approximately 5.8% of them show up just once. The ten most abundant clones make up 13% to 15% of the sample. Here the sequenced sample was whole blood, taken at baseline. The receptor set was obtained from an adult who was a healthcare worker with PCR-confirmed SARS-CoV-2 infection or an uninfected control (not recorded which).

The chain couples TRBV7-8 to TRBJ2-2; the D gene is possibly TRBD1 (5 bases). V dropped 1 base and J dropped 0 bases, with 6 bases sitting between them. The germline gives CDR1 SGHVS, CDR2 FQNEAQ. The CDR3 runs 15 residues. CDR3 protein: CASSLVRANTGELFF. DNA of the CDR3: TGTGCCAGCAGCTTAGTCAGGGCGAACACCGGGGAGCTGTTTTTT.

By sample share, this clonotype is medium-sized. The DNA of the CDR3 is TGTGCCAGCAGGAGGGGGGCAGGGCTTAATGAAAAACTGTTTTTT. Its translation is CASRRGAGLNEKLFF. The J gene is TRBJ1-4, the V gene TRBV7-8; tentative D call: TRBD1 (6 bases). Trimming stripped 6 bases from V and 4 bases from J, with 15 bases between. The germline V gene encodes CDR1 SGHVS and CDR2 FQNEAQ. This CDR3 has 15 residues.

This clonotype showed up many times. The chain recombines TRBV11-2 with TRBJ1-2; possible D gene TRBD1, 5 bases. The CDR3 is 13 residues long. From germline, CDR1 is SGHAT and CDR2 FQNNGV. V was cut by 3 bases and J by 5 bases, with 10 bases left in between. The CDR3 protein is CASSFGGGYGYTF. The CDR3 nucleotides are TGTGCCAGCAGCTTTGGGGGTGGATATGGCTACACCTTC.

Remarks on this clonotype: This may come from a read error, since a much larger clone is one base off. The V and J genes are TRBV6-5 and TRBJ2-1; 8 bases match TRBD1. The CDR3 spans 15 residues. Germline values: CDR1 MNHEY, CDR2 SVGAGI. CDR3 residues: CGSNPTGATYNEQFF. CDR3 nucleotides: TGTGGCAGCAATCCGACAGGGGCTACCTACAATGAGCAGTTCTTC.

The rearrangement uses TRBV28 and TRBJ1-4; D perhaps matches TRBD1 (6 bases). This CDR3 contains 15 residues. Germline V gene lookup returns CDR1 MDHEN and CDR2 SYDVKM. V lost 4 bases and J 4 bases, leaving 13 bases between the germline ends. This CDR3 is CASSSHGGGNEKLFF. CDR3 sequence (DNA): TGTGCCAGCAGTTCTCATGGAGGGGGTAATGAAAAACTGTTTTTT.

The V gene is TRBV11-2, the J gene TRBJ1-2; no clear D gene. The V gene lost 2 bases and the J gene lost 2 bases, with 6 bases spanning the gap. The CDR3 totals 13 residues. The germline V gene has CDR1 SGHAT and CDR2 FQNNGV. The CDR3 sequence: CASSLWLNYGYTF. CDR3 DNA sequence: TGTGCCAGCAGCTTATGGCTGAACTATGGCTACACCTTC.

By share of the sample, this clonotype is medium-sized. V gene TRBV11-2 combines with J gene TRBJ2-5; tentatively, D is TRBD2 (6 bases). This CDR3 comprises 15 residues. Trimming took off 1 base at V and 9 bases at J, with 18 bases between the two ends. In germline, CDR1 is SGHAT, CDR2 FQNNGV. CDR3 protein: CASSLGYSGQEAQYF. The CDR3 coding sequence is TGTGCCAGCAGCTTAGGGTACAGCGGGCAAGAAGCCCAGTACTTC.

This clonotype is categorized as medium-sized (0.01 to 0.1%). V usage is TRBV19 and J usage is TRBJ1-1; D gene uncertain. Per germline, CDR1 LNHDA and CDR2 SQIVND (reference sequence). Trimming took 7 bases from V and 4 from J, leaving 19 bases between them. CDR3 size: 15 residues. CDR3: CASTPGVRQSTEAFF. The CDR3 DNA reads TGTGCCAGTACACCCGGGGTCAGGCAGAGCACTGAAGCTTTCTTT.

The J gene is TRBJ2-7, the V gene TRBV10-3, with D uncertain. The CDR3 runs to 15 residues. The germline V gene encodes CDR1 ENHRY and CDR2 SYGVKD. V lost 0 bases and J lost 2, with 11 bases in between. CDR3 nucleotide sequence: TGTGCCATCAGTGAGTCGTCACTTCATCCCTACGAGCAGTACTTC. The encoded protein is CAISESSLHPYEQYF.

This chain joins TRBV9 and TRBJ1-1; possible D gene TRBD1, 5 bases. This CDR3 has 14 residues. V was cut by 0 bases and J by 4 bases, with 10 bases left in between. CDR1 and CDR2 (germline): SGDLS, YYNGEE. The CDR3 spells CASSVVPQATEAFF. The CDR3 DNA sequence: TGTGCCAGCAGCGTAGTCCCACAGGCCACTGAAGCTTTCTTT. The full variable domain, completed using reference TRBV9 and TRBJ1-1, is DSGVTQTPKHLITATGQRVTLRCSPRSGDLSVYWYQQSLDQGLQFLIQYYNGEERAKGNILERFSAQQFPDLHSELNLSSLELGDSALYFCASSVVPQATEAFFGQGTRLTVV.

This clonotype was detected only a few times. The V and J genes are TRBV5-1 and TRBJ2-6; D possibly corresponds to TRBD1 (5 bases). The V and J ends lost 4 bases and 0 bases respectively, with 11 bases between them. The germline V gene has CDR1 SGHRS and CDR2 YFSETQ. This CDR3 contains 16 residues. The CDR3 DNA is TGCGCCAGCAGCACCGACAGCGCCTCTGGGGCCAACGTCCTGACTTTC. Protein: CASSTDSASGANVLTF. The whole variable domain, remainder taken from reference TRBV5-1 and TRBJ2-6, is KAGVTQTPRYLIKTRGQQVTLSCSPISGHRSVSWYQQTPGQGLQFLFEYFSETQRNKGNFPGRFSGRQFSNSRSEMNVSTLELGDSALYLCASSTDSASGANVLTFGAGSRLTVL.

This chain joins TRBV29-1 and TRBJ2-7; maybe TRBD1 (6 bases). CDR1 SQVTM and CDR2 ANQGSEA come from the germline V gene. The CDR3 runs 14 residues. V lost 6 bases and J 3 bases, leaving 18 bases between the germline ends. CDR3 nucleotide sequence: TGCAGCGTGGTACAGGGCTCGGCCTACTACGAGCAGTACTTC. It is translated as CSVVQGSAYYEQYF.

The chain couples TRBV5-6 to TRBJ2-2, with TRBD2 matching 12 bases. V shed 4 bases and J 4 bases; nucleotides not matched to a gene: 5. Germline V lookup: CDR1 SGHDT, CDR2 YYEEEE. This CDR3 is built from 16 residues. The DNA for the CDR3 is TGTGCCAGCAGCGAGACTAGCGGGGGAGTCACCGGGGAGCTGTTTTTT. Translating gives CASSETSGGVTGELFF.

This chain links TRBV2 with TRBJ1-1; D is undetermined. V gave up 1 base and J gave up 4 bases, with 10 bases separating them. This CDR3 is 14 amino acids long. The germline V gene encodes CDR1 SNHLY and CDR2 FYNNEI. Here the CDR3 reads CASSEVSGGTEAFF. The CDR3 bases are TGTGCCAGCAGTGAAGTATCGGGAGGCACTGAAGCTTTCTTT.

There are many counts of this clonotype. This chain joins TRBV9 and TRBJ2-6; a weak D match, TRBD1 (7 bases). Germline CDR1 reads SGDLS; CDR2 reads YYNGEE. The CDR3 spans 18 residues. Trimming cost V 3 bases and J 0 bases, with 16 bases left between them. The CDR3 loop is CASSGAGGLVSGANVLTF. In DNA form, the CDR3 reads TGTGCCAGCAGCGGAGCAGGGGGGCTGGTCTCTGGGGCCAACGTCCTGACTTTC.

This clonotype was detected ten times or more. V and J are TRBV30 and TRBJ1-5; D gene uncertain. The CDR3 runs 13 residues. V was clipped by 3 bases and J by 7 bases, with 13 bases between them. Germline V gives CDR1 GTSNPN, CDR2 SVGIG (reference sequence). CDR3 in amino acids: CAWSIGPRQPQHF. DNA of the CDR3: TGTGCCTGGAGCATAGGACCTAGGCAGCCCCAGCATTTT.

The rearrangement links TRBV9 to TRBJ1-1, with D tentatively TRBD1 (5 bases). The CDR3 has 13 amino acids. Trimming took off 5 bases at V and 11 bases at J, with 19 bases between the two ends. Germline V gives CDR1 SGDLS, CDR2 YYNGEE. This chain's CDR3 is CASSLGLGGVAFF. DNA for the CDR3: TGTGCCAGCAGTTTGGGGCTAGGAGGGGTCGCTTTCTTT.

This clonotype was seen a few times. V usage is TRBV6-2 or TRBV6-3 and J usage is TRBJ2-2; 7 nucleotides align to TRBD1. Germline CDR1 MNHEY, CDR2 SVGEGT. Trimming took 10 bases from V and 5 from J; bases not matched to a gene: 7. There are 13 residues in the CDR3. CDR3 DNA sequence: TGTGCCACTTACGGCAGGGGGACCGGGGAGCTGTTTTTT. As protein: CATYGRGTGELFF.

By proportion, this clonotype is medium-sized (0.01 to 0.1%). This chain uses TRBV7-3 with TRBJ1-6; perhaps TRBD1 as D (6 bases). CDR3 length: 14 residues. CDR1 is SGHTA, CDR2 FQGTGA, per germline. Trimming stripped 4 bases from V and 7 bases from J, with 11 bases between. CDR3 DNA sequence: TGTGCCAGCAGCTCCCGGGGGCCCAATTCACCCCTCCACTTT. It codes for CASSSRGPNSPLHF.

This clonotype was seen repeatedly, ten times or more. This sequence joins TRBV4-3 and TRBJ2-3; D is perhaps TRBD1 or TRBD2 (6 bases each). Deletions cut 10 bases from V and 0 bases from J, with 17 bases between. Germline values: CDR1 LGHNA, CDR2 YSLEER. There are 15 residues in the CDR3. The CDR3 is CATARGDTSTDTQYF. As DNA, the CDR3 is TGCGCCACCGCGAGGGGGGACACTAGCACAGATACGCAGTATTTT.

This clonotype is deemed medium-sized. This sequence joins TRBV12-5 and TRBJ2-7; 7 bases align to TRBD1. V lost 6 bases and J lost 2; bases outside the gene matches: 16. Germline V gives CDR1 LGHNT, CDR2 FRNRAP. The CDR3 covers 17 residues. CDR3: CASGRPLTGDATYEQYF. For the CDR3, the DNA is TGTGCTAGTGGCCGCCCGCTTACAGGGGACGCAACCTACGAGCAGTACTTC.

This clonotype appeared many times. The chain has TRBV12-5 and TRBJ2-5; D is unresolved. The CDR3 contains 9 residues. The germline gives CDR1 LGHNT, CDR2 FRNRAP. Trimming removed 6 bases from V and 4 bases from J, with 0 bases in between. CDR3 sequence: CASGETQYF. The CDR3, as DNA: TGTGCTAGTGGAGAGACCCAGTACTTC.

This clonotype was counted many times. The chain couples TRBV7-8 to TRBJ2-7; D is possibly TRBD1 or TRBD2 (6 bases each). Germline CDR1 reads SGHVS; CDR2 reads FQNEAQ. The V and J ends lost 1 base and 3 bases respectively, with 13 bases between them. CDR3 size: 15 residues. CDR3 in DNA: TGTGCCAGCAGCTTAGATCAGGGGAGGAACTACGAGCAGTACTTC. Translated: CASSLDQGRNYEQYF.

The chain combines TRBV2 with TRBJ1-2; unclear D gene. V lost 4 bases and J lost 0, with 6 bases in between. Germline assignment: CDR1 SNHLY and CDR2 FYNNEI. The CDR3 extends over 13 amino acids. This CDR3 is CASSGSPNYGYTF. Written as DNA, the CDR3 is TGTGCCAGCAGTGGGTCTCCTAACTATGGCTACACCTTC.

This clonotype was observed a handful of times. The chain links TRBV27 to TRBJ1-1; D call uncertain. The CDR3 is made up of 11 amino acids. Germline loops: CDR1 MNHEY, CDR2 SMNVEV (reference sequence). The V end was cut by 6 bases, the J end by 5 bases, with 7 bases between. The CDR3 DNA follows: TGTGCCAGCAGCGAAGGAACTGAAGCTTTCTTT. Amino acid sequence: CASSEGTEAFF.

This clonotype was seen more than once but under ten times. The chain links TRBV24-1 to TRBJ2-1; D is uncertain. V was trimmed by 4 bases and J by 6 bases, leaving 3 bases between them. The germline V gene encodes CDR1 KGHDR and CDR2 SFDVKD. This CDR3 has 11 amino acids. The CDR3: CATSELNEQFF. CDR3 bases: TGTGCCACCAGTGAACTCAATGAGCAGTTCTTC.

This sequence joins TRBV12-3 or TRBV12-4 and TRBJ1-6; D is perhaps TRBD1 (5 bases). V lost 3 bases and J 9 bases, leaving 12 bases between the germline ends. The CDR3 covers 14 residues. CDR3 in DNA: TGTGCCAGCAGTTTGCGGGACCCCAGTTCACCCCTCCACTTT. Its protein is CASSLRDPSSPLHF.

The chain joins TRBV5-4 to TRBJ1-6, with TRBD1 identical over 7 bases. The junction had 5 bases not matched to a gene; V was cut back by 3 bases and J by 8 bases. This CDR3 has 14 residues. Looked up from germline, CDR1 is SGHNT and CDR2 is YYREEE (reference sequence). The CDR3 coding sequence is TGTGCCAGCAGCTCGACAGGGCGGGATTCACCCCTCCACTTT. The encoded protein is CASSSTGRDSPLHF.

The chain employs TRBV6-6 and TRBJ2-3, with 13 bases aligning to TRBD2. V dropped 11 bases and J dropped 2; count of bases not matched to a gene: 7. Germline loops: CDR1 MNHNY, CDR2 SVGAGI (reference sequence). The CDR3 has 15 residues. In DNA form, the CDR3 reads TGTGCCTCCCGACTAGCGGGGGGATACACAGATACGCAGTATTTT. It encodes CASRLAGGYTDTQYF.